This TCR beta chain emerged from a study of cytomegalovirus exposure and HLA in healthy donors. Study in general: There were 85 million or so unique TCRs (from HLA-typed donors) in an early data release.

With 60 Vbeta and 13 Jbeta primers, the PCR was carried out. Sequencing was performed with immunoSEQ multiplex PCR; in TCRdb, only in-frame clones are kept and a portion is missing. The profile shows tens of thousands of clones, roughly 78% of them singletons. The CDR3 extends over 16 amino acids. Trimming cost V 4 bases and J 4 bases; bases outside gene matches: 10. Germline lookup yields CDR1 SGHNT and CDR2 YYREEE (reference sequence). Study-level findings and limits: After further analysis at a later stage, around 17,000 TCR beta sequences were associated with HLA alleles at 0.05 false discovery rate. In a later analysis, HLA-associated TCR beta chains were more clonally expanded than equally common others.

With regard to this clone: Its antigen is as yet unknown.

The chain uses TRBV5-4 and TRBJ1-3; the match to TRBD1 covers 8 bases. This receptor was taken from a male donor in good health and CMV-seropositive. The material sequenced was PBMCs. Written as DNA, the CDR3 is TGTGCCAGCAGCCCGGCCTCAGACAGGGGCGGAAACACCATATATTTT. Translated, it gives CASSPASDRGGNTIYF.